These 23 T cell receptor beta chains were sequenced from one sample in a study of CD8 T cells in ankylosing spondylitis (dated by TCRdb to the late 2010s). Results and caveats for the whole study, not just this receptor: A TCR beta motif made up of several highly homologous amino acid variants appeared to be characteristic of blood from ankylosing spondylitis patients.

Their antigens remain unidentified. Library creation used 5' RACE. TCRdb shows the sequencer as Illumina HiSeq 2500. TCRdb reworked the public reads: Q25 trimming with fastp, MiXCR clone assembly, productive beta chains retained. Records with the same CDR3 protein are collapsed into one entry carrying the most frequent genes and DNA. This sample is represented by about 480,000 distinct CDR3 sequences; over 15% of them were singletons. Jointly, the top ten make up 1% of the sample. Material: blood, either unsorted or a sorted T cell fraction (not recorded which). All receptors come from a male donor with ankylosing spondylitis.

The chain combines TRBV7-3 with TRBJ1-2; unclear D gene. CDR1 and CDR2 (germline): SGHTA, FQGTGA. The CDR3 sequence is 15 residues long. V was shortened by 5 bases and J by 1 base, with 14 bases between the two germline ends. The DNA of the CDR3 is TGTGCCAGCAGCCCCCAAGCGGATAGTAACTATGGCTACACCTTC. It encodes CASSPQADSNYGYTF. The full variable domain, with the rest looked up from reference TRBV7-3 and TRBJ1-2, is GAGVSQTPSNKVTEKGKYVELRCDPISGHTALYWYRQSLGQGPEFLIYFQGTGAADDSGLPNDRFFAVRPEGSVSTLKIQRTERGDSAVYLCASSPQADSNYGYTFGSGTRLTVV.

This chain connects TRBV29-1 to TRBJ2-7, with 9 bases aligning to TRBD1. The CDR3 contains 13 residues. Germline trimming cut 2 bases from V and 4 bases from J; bases unmatched to any gene: 3. CDR1 and CDR2 from the germline V gene are SQVTM and ANQGSEA. CDR3 protein: CSVESTGGYEQYF. CDR3 coding DNA: TGCAGCGTTGAATCGACAGGGGGGTACGAGCAGTACTTC.

The sample holds a few counts of this clonotype. The CDR3 sequence: CASSFTPTELYEQYF. CDR3 DNA: TGTGCCAGCAGCTTTACCCCGACGGAGCTTTACGAGCAGTACTTC. The chain joins TRBV5-5 to TRBJ2-7, with unresolved D. The CDR3 consists of 15 residues. Germline V gene lookup returns CDR1 SGHKS and CDR2 YYEKEE (reference sequence). With 2 bases removed from V and 4 bases from J, the gap between germline ends came to 16 bases.

In this sample, this clonotype turned up a few times. V is TRBV20-1 and J is TRBJ1-1; TRBD1 matches 8 bases. The V gene end was trimmed by 5 bases and the J gene end by 0 bases; junction bases not matched to a gene: 8. Germline CDR1 is DFQATT and CDR2 is SNEGSKA (reference sequence). This CDR3 has 15 residues. In nucleotides, the CDR3 is TGCAGTGCTCAGACAGGGGCGAGTGTGAACACTGAAGCTTTCTTT. This encodes CSAQTGASVNTEAFF.

This clonotype was counted only a few times. V usage is TRBV5-5 and J usage is TRBJ1-2; 8 nucleotides match TRBD1. The trim removed 3 bases at V and 0 bases at J, leaving 10 bases unmatched. Looked up from germline, CDR1 is SGHKS and CDR2 is YYEKEE (reference sequence). The CDR3 sequence is 17 residues long. The CDR3 nucleotides read TGTGCCAGCAGCTGGGACCAGGGGGCCCACGCTAACTATGGCTACACCTTC. This encodes CASSWDQGAHANYGYTF.

This clonotype was seen only a few times. The chain recombines TRBV7-9 with TRBJ2-1, with 8 bases identical to TRBD1. This CDR3 contains 15 residues. The trim removed 5 bases at V and 6 bases at J, leaving 9 bases unmatched. In germline, CDR1 is SEHNR, CDR2 FQNEAQ (reference sequence). CDR3 nucleotides: TGTGCCAGCAGCACACAGGGGGGTGGTTCCAATGAGCAGTTCTTC. Translation: CASSTQGGGSNEQFF.

This clonotype was seen only a few times. The chain carries TRBV25-1 and TRBJ2-1; TRBD1 matches 7 bases. V shed 3 bases and J 0 bases; nucleotides not matched to a gene: 8. Germline V CDR1 and CDR2: MGHDK, SYGVNS. The CDR3 extends over 17 amino acids. The CDR3 region is CASSDYQTGSSYNEQFF. In DNA, the CDR3 is TGTGCCAGCAGTGACTATCAGACAGGGAGCTCCTACAATGAGCAGTTCTTC.

Turning to this clonotype: This could be a read error, since a much larger clone is one nucleotide away. V usage is TRBV2 and J usage is TRBJ1-6, with D possibly being TRBD1 (6 bases). Germline V gene sequence: CDR1 SNHLY, CDR2 FYNNEI. This CDR3 is built from 15 residues. CDR3 sequence: CASSDITGSNSHLHF. The CDR3 bases are TGTGCCAGCAGTGATATTACAGGGAGTAACTCACACCTCCACTTT.

This clonotype was seen once. The chain couples TRBV9 to TRBJ2-1, with D possibly being TRBD1 (5 bases). The CDR3 covers 14 residues. CDR1 and CDR2 from the germline V gene are SGDLS and YYNGEE. Trimming took off 2 bases at V and 5 bases at J, with 11 bases between the two ends. CDR3 coding DNA: TGTGCCAGCAGCGTGGTGGGGCAGAACAATGAGCAGTTCTTC. This sequence encodes CASSVVGQNNEQFF.

This clonotype was counted between two and nine times. The V gene is TRBV12-3 or TRBV12-4, the J gene TRBJ2-2, with TRBD2 matching 8 bases. V lost 5 bases and J lost 4; bases outside the gene matches: 6. The CDR3 is 15 amino acids. The CDR3 sequence is CASSTLRGATGELFF. Written as DNA, the CDR3 is TGTGCCAGCAGTACGTTGCGGGGGGCCACCGGGGAGCTGTTTTTT.

The V gene is TRBV15, the J gene TRBJ2-1; D tentatively fits TRBD1 or TRBD2 (6 bases each). Trimming pared 0 bases from V and 9 bases from J, leaving 21 bases between. CDR3 length: 17 residues. CDR1 and CDR2 from the germline V gene are LNHNV and YYDKDF (reference sequence). The CDR3, as DNA: TGTGCCACCAGCAGAGATAGGGGGAGGACAACTTTCGTTGAGCAGTTCTTC. The encoded protein is CATSRDRGRTTFVEQFF.

The table lists this clonotype with many counts. V and J are TRBV12-3 or TRBV12-4 and TRBJ2-7, with a tentative D call TRBD1 (5 bases). Trimming pared 3 bases from V and 0 bases from J, leaving 9 bases between. The CDR3 consists of 14 residues. In nucleotides, the CDR3 is TGTGCCAGCAGTTTTGGGCAGGGCTCCTACGAGCAGTACTTC. This gives the protein CASSFGQGSYEQYF.

This clonotype was picked up many times. The CDR3 loop is CASRPSGLSEQYF. Written as DNA, the CDR3 is TGTGCCAGCAGACCCTCGGGACTCTCCGAGCAGTACTTC. The V gene is TRBV12-3 or TRBV12-4, the J gene TRBJ2-7; D might be TRBD2 (6 bases). V dropped 6 bases and J dropped 6 bases, with 15 bases sitting between them. The CDR3 extends over 13 amino acids.

In this sample, this clonotype turned up a few times. The rearrangement uses TRBV29-1 and TRBJ2-3, with D perhaps given as TRBD1 or TRBD2 (6 bases each). From germline, CDR1 is SQVTM and CDR2 ANQGSEA. The CDR3 runs 13 residues. The V end lost 1 base, the J end lost 3 bases, and 8 bases lay between the germline ends. DNA of the CDR3: TGCAGCGTTGAAGTAGGGGGGACAGATACGCAGTATTTT. Its protein product is CSVEVGGTDTQYF.

This clonotype showed up many times. This chain connects TRBV5-1 to TRBJ2-1; a possible D gene is TRBD1 (6 bases). The V and J ends lost 3 bases and 0 bases respectively, with 22 bases between them. Germline V lookup: CDR1 SGHRS, CDR2 YFSETQ. The CDR3 runs 19 residues. The CDR3 reads CASSSLGDSFRGSYNEQFF. CDR3 DNA sequence: TGCGCCAGCAGCTCGCTTGGGGATTCATTCAGGGGCTCCTACAATGAGCAGTTCTTC. The complete variable domain, with remaining parts taken from reference TRBV5-1 and TRBJ2-1, reads KAGVTQTPRYLIKTRGQQVTLSCSPISGHRSVSWYQQTPGQGLQFLFEYFSETQRNKGNFPGRFSGRQFSNSRSEMNVSTLELGDSALYLCASSSLGDSFRGSYNEQFFGPGTRLTVL.

The J gene is TRBJ1-2, the V gene TRBV5-6; D possibly corresponds to TRBD1 (6 bases). The CDR3 is 14 residues long. Between the trimmed V and J ends, which lost 0 bases and 7 bases, there was a span of 13 bases. Germline V gene lookup returns CDR1 SGHDT and CDR2 YYEEEE. The CDR3 loop is CASSLGQAPLGYTF. The CDR3 DNA follows: TGTGCCAGCAGCTTGGGACAGGCGCCTCTTGGCTACACCTTC.

V is TRBV7-3 and J is TRBJ2-1; D might be TRBD1 (5 bases). V lost 1 base, J lost 4 bases, and 8 bases lay in between. Germline V CDR1 and CDR2: SGHTA, FQGTGA. The CDR3 has 14 residues. The CDR3 sequence: CASSLIPGYNEQFF. The DNA of the CDR3 is TGTGCCAGCAGCTTAATTCCAGGGTACAATGAGCAGTTCTTC.

The chain has TRBV24-1 and TRBJ1-2; a possible D gene is TRBD1 (5 bases). There are 13 residues in the CDR3. The V gene's germline CDR1 is KGHDR and CDR2 SFDVKD. Between the trimmed V and J ends, which lost 4 bases and 4 bases, there was a span of 9 bases. DNA of the CDR3: TGTGCCACCAGTGACCCGGGACGCTATGGCTACACCTTC. Protein sequence: CATSDPGRYGYTF.

This clonotype came up a few times. The V and J genes are TRBV7-8 and TRBJ1-1; weak D call: TRBD1 (6 bases). Trimming cost V 5 bases and J 4 bases, with 17 bases left between them. The CDR3 is 15 amino acids. The germline V gene has CDR1 SGHVS and CDR2 FQNEAQ. Written as DNA, the CDR3 is TGTGCCAGCAGCCTCATCACAGGGATCGGCACTGAAGCTTTCTTT. Translation gives CASSLITGIGTEAFF.

The CDR3 DNA sequence: TGTGCCAGCAGCCAAGGACTAGCGGGGGCTCCGTATACGCAGTATTTT. Translation: CASSQGLAGAPYTQYF. The chain carries TRBV3-1 and TRBJ2-3; 12 bases are shared with TRBD2. Per germline, CDR1 LGHDT and CDR2 YNNKEL (reference sequence). The trim removed 1 base at V and 7 bases at J, leaving 6 bases unmatched. The CDR3 is 16 residues long.

The V and J genes are TRBV29-1 and TRBJ1-1, with a possible D match to TRBD1 (5 bases). The CDR3 length is 12 residues. V was clipped by 4 bases and J by 2 bases, with 8 bases between them. The germline V gene has CDR1 SQVTM and CDR2 ANQGSEA. CDR3 amino acids: CSVGGGNTEAFF. In DNA form, the CDR3 reads TGCAGCGTTGGGGGGGGAAACACTGAAGCTTTCTTT.

This clonotype was seen a few times. The rearrangement links TRBV4-1 to TRBJ1-1, with TRBD1 matching 8 bases. This CDR3 has 16 residues. The germline V gene encodes CDR1 MGHRA and CDR2 YSYEKL. The trim removed 4 bases at V and 0 bases at J, leaving 7 bases unmatched. The CDR3 nucleotides read TGCGCCAGCAGCCTGGCAGGGGGCCTCATGAACACTGAAGCTTTCTTT. Translation: CASSLAGGLMNTEAFF.

This clonotype was counted between two and nine times. This chain uses TRBV3-1 with TRBJ2-7; 10 nucleotides align to TRBD2. Per germline, CDR1 LGHDT and CDR2 YNNKEL (reference sequence). The CDR3 is made up of 15 amino acids. V shed 3 bases and J 7 bases; nucleotides not matched to a gene: 9. The CDR3 region has the DNA TGTGCCAGCAGCCAGATCGCTAGCGGGAGAGGGGAGCAGTACTTC. Encoded protein: CASSQIASGRGEQYF.